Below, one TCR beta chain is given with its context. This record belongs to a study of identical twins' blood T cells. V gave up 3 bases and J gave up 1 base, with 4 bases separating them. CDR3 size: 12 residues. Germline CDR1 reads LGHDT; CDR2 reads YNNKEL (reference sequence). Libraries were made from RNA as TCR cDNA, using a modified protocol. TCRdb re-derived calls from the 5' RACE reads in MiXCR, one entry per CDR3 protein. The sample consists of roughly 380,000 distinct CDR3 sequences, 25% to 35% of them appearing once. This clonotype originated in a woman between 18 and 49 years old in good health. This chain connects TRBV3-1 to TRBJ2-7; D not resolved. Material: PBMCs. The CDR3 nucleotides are TGTGCCAGCAGCCACGCTTCCTACGAGCAGTACTTC. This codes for CASSHASYEQYF.